Each of the 23 T cell receptor beta chains below was sequenced from the same sample in a study of shared clonotypes between healthy human individuals. Assay: immunoSEQ multiplex PCR; the TCRdb copy retains only in-frame clones and omits some. The sample includes about 2.3 million clones, more than 85% of them seen just once. Input material: naive CD4+ T cells from PBMCs. The subset was: CD45RA+ positively selected. The receptors come from a man aged 18 to 30 in good health. Some clones in this sample may be carry-over from other donors' samples.

The J gene is TRBJ2-7, the V gene TRBV19, with D tentatively TRBD1 (6 bases). V lost 5 bases to trimming and J lost 6 bases, with 14 bases between them. Germline V lookup: CDR1 LNHDA, CDR2 SQIVND (reference sequence). CDR3 size: 13 residues. The CDR3 DNA reads as TGTGCCAGTAGTTATGGACAGCCTCGCGAGCAGTACTTC. Its protein product is CASSYGQPREQYF.

The V call is TRBV5-4, the J call TRBJ2-7, with D tentatively TRBD2 (6 bases). The germline gives CDR1 SGHNT, CDR2 YYREEE (reference sequence). Trimming took 4 bases from V and 2 from J, leaving 13 bases between them. CDR3 length equals 14 residues. CDR3 in amino acids: CASSRGGVPYEQYF. CDR3 in DNA: TGTGCCAGCAGCCGGGGCGGGGTCCCCTACGAGCAGTACTTC. Full variable domain (outside the CDR3, taken from reference TRBV5-4 and TRBJ2-7): ETGVTQSPTHLIKTRGQQVTLRCSSQSGHNTVSWYQQALGQGPQFIFQYYREEENGRGNFPPRFSGLQFPNYSSELNVNALELDDSALYLCASSRGGVPYEQYFGPGTRLTVT.

The chain employs TRBV6-6 and TRBJ2-7, with D possibly matching TRBD1 (6 bases). The germline V gene has CDR1 MNHNY and CDR2 SVGAGI (reference sequence). The CDR3 loop spans 14 amino acids. The V end lost 7 bases, the J end lost 4 bases, and 17 bases lay between the germline ends. The CDR3 DNA reads as TGTGCCAGCAACGACAGGCCCGGGGTGTACGAGCAGTACTTC. Amino acids: CASNDRPGVYEQYF.

V usage is TRBV2 and J usage is TRBJ1-2; no definite D call. This CDR3 is built from 18 residues. V was pared by 6 bases and J by 0 bases, with 23 bases between. Germline loops: CDR1 SNHLY, CDR2 FYNNEI. CDR3 amino acids: CASSSLLRRVSANYGYTF. The CDR3 DNA follows: TGTGCCAGCAGCTCACTGCTCCGACGGGTCTCGGCTAACTATGGCTACACCTTC.

This clone was seen more than once but under ten times. The chain couples TRBV6-4 to TRBJ1-5; D gene ambiguous. V gave up 0 bases and J gave up 0 bases, with 9 bases separating them. The CDR3 sequence is 16 residues long. Germline loops: CDR1 MRHNA, CDR2 SNTAGT. The CDR3 DNA sequence: TGTGCCAGCAGTGACTCGAGCGGGGATAGCAATCAGCCCCAGCATTTT. Translated: CASSDSSGDSNQPQHF.

The chain is built from TRBV7-3 and TRBJ2-1; D might be TRBD2 (6 bases). Deletions cut 3 bases from V and 9 bases from J, with 24 bases between. The CDR3 runs 17 residues. Germline CDR1 reads SGHTA; CDR2 reads FQGTGA. CDR3 nucleotides: TGTGCCAGCAGCTTGGTTGGAACGGGAGCAAAGTCGGCTGAGCAGTTCTTC. Protein sequence: CASSLVGTGAKSAEQFF.

This clone was counted once. The V call is TRBV5-1, the J call TRBJ2-7; TRBD1 is a possible D gene (5 bases). The CDR3 runs 13 residues. V dropped 1 base and J dropped 7 bases, with 12 bases sitting between them. Germline CDR1 SGHRS, CDR2 YFSETQ. CDR3 loop: CASSLRRVTEQYF. Written as DNA, the CDR3 is TGCGCCAGCAGCTTGCGCAGGGTCACGGAGCAGTACTTC.

This chain uses TRBV7-8 with TRBJ2-4; 10 positions agree with TRBD1. The junction had 5 bases not matched to a gene; V was cut back by 5 bases and J by 1 base. The CDR3 is 16 amino acids. Looked up from germline, CDR1 is SGHVS and CDR2 is FQNEAQ. The CDR3 loop reads CASSGDRGLAKNIQYF. CDR3 nucleotide sequence: TGTGCCAGCAGCGGCGACAGGGGGCTTGCCAAAAACATTCAGTACTTC.

The V call is TRBV28, the J call TRBJ2-6, with D maybe TRBD2 (5 bases). Trimming stripped 3 bases from V and 4 bases from J, with 7 bases between. This CDR3 comprises 14 residues. CDR1 is MDHEN, CDR2 SYDVKM, per germline. The CDR3 bases are TGTGCCAGCAGTTTGGAGGTAGGGGCCAACGTCCTGACTTTC. Translating gives CASSLEVGANVLTF.

The CDR3 nucleotides read TGTGCCAGCAGCGTAGGAGATTGGGGGAACACCGGGGAGCTGTTTTTT. Protein: CASSVGDWGNTGELFF. The chain couples TRBV9 to TRBJ2-2; D call uncertain. The CDR3 consists of 16 residues. V shed 0 bases and J shed 1 base, with 10 bases lying between them. Germline V lookup: CDR1 SGDLS, CDR2 YYNGEE.

The gene calls are TRBV5-6 and TRBJ2-5; no reliable D call. Germline CDR1 SGHDT, CDR2 YYEEEE. The CDR3 is 12 amino acids. The germline V and J ends were trimmed by 1 base and 4 bases, with 5 bases remaining between them. CDR3 in amino acids: CASSLYAETQYF. CDR3 in DNA: TGTGCCAGCAGCTTGTACGCAGAGACCCAGTACTTC.

V and J are TRBV5-6 and TRBJ2-3; perhaps D is TRBD1 or TRBD2 (6 bases each). There are 16 residues in the CDR3. The germline V gene has CDR1 SGHDT and CDR2 YYEEEE. V was shortened by 1 base and J by 1 base, with 13 bases between the two germline ends. The CDR3 region is CASSLFRGRGTDTQYF. CDR3 in DNA: TGTGCCAGCAGCTTGTTCCGGGGGCGAGGCACAGATACGCAGTATTTT.

In this sample, this clone turned up once. The rearrangement links TRBV27 to TRBJ2-1; no reliable D call. Trimming stripped 5 bases from V and 4 bases from J, with 12 bases between. The germline V gene has CDR1 MNHEY and CDR2 SMNVEV (reference sequence). The CDR3 runs 14 residues. The CDR3 nucleotides are TGTGCCAGCAGTCCCCGCGACCGGTACAATGAGCAGTTCTTC. Translating it yields CASSPRDRYNEQFF.

Concerning this clone: Additional DNA sequences in this sample encode the identical CDR3. The chain recombines TRBV29-1 with TRBJ2-3; 14 bases map to TRBD2. Germline CDR1 is SQVTM and CDR2 is ANQGSEA. CDR3 length: 14 residues. With V trimmed by 7 bases and J by 3 bases, 3 bases remained unmatched. CDR3 nucleotides: TGCAGCGGAGGGACTAGCGGGAGTACAGATACGCAGTATTTT. As protein: CSGGTSGSTDTQYF.

In DNA, the CDR3 is TGTGCCAGCAGAGCGGACTACACAGATACGCAGTATTTT. Its translation: CASRADYTDTQYF. J is TRBJ2-3 and V is TRBV4-2; the D gene is possibly TRBD2 (6 bases). CDR3 size: 13 residues. Germline V CDR1 and CDR2: LGHNA, YNFKEQ. V lost 6 bases and J lost 2, with 9 bases in between.

This chain connects TRBV5-6 to TRBJ2-1; 10 bases agree with TRBD1. Per germline, CDR1 SGHDT and CDR2 YYEEEE. V gave up 5 bases and J gave up 4 bases; unmatched junction bases: 9. The CDR3 totals 16 residues. Here the CDR3 reads CASSYPGTGDYNEQFF. The CDR3 DNA reads as TGTGCCAGCAGTTACCCCGGGACAGGGGATTACAATGAGCAGTTCTTC.

This chain joins TRBV2 and TRBJ2-7, with a possible D match to TRBD1 (6 bases). V was shortened by 7 bases and J by 2 bases, with 18 bases between the two germline ends. CDR1 is SNHLY, CDR2 FYNNEI, per germline. The length of the CDR3 is 15 residues. The chain's CDR3 is CASTVSGTITYEQYF. The CDR3 region has the DNA TGTGCCAGCACCGTATCCGGGACAATAACCTACGAGCAGTACTTC.

As for this clone: This same CDR3 is encoded by further DNA sequences in the sample. The CDR3 spells CASSLGGLSYNEQFF. The CDR3 DNA sequence: TGTGCCAGCAGTTTAGGGGGACTCTCCTACAATGAGCAGTTCTTC. This sequence joins TRBV28 and TRBJ2-1, with D maybe TRBD2 (6 bases). Germline loops: CDR1 MDHEN, CDR2 SYDVKM. The CDR3 is 15 amino acids. Trimming pared 2 bases from V and 0 bases from J, leaving 8 bases between.

The chain combines TRBV19 with TRBJ2-1; 9 positions agree with TRBD2. The CDR3 totals 13 residues. CDR1 and CDR2 (germline): LNHDA, SQIVND (reference sequence). Trimming took 6 bases from V and 7 from J; bases not matched to a gene: 4. CDR3 DNA sequence: TGTGCCAGTAGGACTAGCGGTCGGAATGAGCAGTTCTTC. It encodes CASRTSGRNEQFF.

J is TRBJ1-2 and V is TRBV6-6; 8 nucleotides match TRBD1. V was clipped by 0 bases and J by 7 bases; unmatched bases: 1. Per germline, CDR1 MNHNY and CDR2 SVGAGI (reference sequence). CDR3 length: 13 residues. CDR3 region: CASSYSDRAGYTF. CDR3 coding DNA: TGTGCCAGCAGTTACTCGGACAGGGCTGGCTACACCTTC.

The rearrangement joins TRBV28 to TRBJ2-1, with 12 nucleotides matching TRBD2. Trimming removed 2 bases from V and 5 bases from J; junction bases left unmatched: 7. The CDR3 is made up of 17 amino acids. Per the germline V gene, CDR1 is MDHEN and CDR2 is SYDVKM. Here the CDR3 reads CASSLLGLAGSHNEQFF. As DNA, the CDR3 is TGTGCCAGCAGTTTACTAGGACTAGCGGGATCCCACAATGAGCAGTTCTTC.

This clone appeared a few times. This chain joins TRBV18 and TRBJ1-1; a weak D match, TRBD1 (5 bases). The CDR3 covers 13 residues. V gave up 6 bases and J gave up 8 bases, with 16 bases separating them. Germline loops: CDR1 KGHSH, CDR2 LQKENI. CDR3 loop: CASSSGTTSEAFF. CDR3 coding DNA: TGTGCCAGCTCGTCCGGGACGACGTCAGAAGCTTTCTTT.

The chain combines TRBV11-3 with TRBJ2-4; a weak D match, TRBD1 (5 bases). V lost 1 base, J lost 12 bases, and 13 bases lay in between. This CDR3 has 13 amino acids. The germline gives CDR1 SGHNT, CDR2 YENEEA. The CDR3 coding sequence is TGTGCCAGCAGCTTAGGGCAGGGTAGTGGTCAGTACTTC. Amino acid sequence: CASSLGQGSGQYF.